The 13 T cell receptor beta chains below were found in one sample sequenced in a study of cytomegalovirus exposure and HLA in healthy donors. Primers for the PCR totalled 60 Vbeta and 13 Jbeta. Assay used: immunoSEQ multiplex PCR; TCRdb lists only in-frame clones, some missing. The data hold under 200,000 clones, with around 82% observed a single time. Material: PBMCs. All receptors derive from a man between 60 and 70 years old in good health and CMV-seronegative.

J is TRBJ2-1 and V is TRBV28; TRBD1 matches at 7 bases. CDR3 length: 15 amino acids. Germline lookup yields CDR1 MDHEN and CDR2 SYDVKM. Trimming removed 1 base from V and 8 bases from J; junction bases left unmatched: 8. CDR3 sequence: CASSLSGGVGYEQFF. CDR3 in DNA: TGTGCCAGCAGTTTATCAGGGGGTGTAGGCTATGAGCAGTTCTTC.

This clone was detected only once. The V and J genes are TRBV29-1 and TRBJ1-2; D unresolved. This CDR3 comprises 14 residues. V was clipped by 3 bases and J by 3 bases, with 14 bases between them. Per germline, CDR1 SQVTM and CDR2 ANQGSEA. CDR3 loop: CSVDTLLSDYGYTF. CDR3 in DNA: TGCAGCGTTGATACCCTACTTAGTGACTATGGCTACACCTTC.

The chain links TRBV18 to TRBJ1-6; D ambiguous. This CDR3 contains 12 residues. Germline loops: CDR1 KGHSH, CDR2 LQKENI. Trimming left V 6 bases short and J 5 bases short, with 5 bases between. CDR3 sequence: CASSTDNSPLHF. The CDR3 nucleotides read TGTGCCAGCTCCACAGATAATTCACCCCTCCACTTT.

The gene calls are TRBV30 and TRBJ2-1; 8 bases line up with TRBD2. CDR1 is GTSNPN and CDR2 is SVGIG in the germline V gene (reference sequence). V dropped 3 bases and J dropped 3; count of bases not matched to a gene: 7. This CDR3 comprises 15 residues. For the CDR3, the DNA is TGTGCCTGGAGCCCCGGGAGGGCCATCTACAATGAGCAGTTCTTC. As protein: CAWSPGRAIYNEQFF.

The rearrangement joins TRBV7-9 to TRBJ2-7, with 14 bases lining up with TRBD2. The CDR3 sequence is 16 residues long. Unmatched junction bases numbered 7, after V lost 5 bases and J lost 4 bases. Germline V gives CDR1 SEHNR, CDR2 FQNEAQ (reference sequence). The CDR3 loop reads CASSPRLAGGPYEQYF. CDR3 DNA: TGTGCCAGCAGCCCGCGACTAGCGGGGGGGCCGTACGAGCAGTACTTC.

This rearrangement joins TRBV28 to TRBJ2-7, with 7 bases identical to TRBD2. The germline CDR1 and CDR2 sequences are MDHEN and SYDVKM. After removal of 5 bases from V and 0 bases from J, the junction contained 10 bases not matched to a gene. The CDR3 contains 16 residues. CDR3 protein: CASSPAGLAISYEQYF. The DNA for the CDR3 is TGTGCCAGCAGTCCAGCGGGGCTAGCGATCTCCTACGAGCAGTACTTC.

The V call is TRBV2, the J call TRBJ1-2; 9 bases agree with TRBD1. Germline V CDR1 and CDR2: SNHLY, FYNNEI. J was trimmed by 6 bases and V by 4 bases; bases with no gene match: 3. The CDR3 runs 13 residues. The CDR3: CASSVQGADGYTF. In DNA, the CDR3 is TGTGCCAGCAGTGTACAGGGGGCAGATGGCTACACCTTC. Combining the CDR3 with reference TRBV2 and TRBJ1-2 gives the whole variable domain EPEVTQTPSHQVTQMGQEVILRCVPISNHLYFYWYRQILGQKVEFLVSFYNNEISEKSEIFDDQFSVERPDGSNFTLKIRSTKLEDSAMYFCASSVQGADGYTFGSGTRLTVV.

The chain recombines TRBV19 with TRBJ2-2; TRBD1 is a possible D gene (6 bases). Germline V gene data show CDR1 as LNHDA and CDR2 as SQIVND (reference sequence). This CDR3 has 17 amino acids. V gave up 2 bases and J gave up 2 bases, with 15 bases separating them. CDR3 in amino acids: CASSISPGQTNTGELFF. The CDR3 nucleotides are TGTGCCAGTAGTATAAGTCCTGGACAGACAAACACCGGGGAGCTGTTTTTT. The full variable domain, rest sourced from reference TRBV19 and TRBJ2-2, is DGGITQSPKYLFRKEGQNVTLSCEQNLNHDAMYWYRQDPGQGLRLIYYSQIVNDFQKGDIAEGYSVSREKKESFPLTVTSAQKNPTAFYLCASSISPGQTNTGELFFGEGSRLTVL.

The J gene is TRBJ2-1, the V gene TRBV6-6, with 8 bases aligning to TRBD1. Germline CDR1 is MNHNY and CDR2 is SVGAGI (reference sequence). The CDR3 totals 14 residues. The CDR3 DNA is TGTGCGCTTGCCCAGGGGGCGGGCTACAATGAGCAGTTCTTC. The encoded protein is CALAQGAGYNEQFF.

This rearrangement joins TRBV19 to TRBJ1-2, with a tentative D call TRBD1 (5 bases). The V end lost 5 bases, the J end lost 1 base, and 11 bases lay between the germline ends. The germline CDR1 and CDR2 sequences are LNHDA and SQIVND (reference sequence). The CDR3 is 14 residues long. The CDR3 loop is CASSGPGLNYGYTF. CDR3 bases: TGTGCCAGTAGTGGTCCGGGACTTAACTATGGCTACACCTTC.

The genes are TRBV4-3 and TRBJ1-1, with unresolved D. Trimming shortened V by 0 bases and J by 6 bases, and 8 bases separated the two germline ends. CDR1 and CDR2 from the germline V gene are LGHNA and YSLEER. CDR3 size: 13 residues. As DNA, the CDR3 is TGCGCCAGCAGCCAAGAGCGGGCCTCTGAAGCTTTCTTT. Translating it yields CASSQERASEAFF.

The chain recombines TRBV4-1 with TRBJ1-3; TRBD1 matches 7 bases. Germline V CDR1 and CDR2: MGHRA, YSYEKL. The CDR3 runs to 15 residues. Trimming cost V 4 bases and J 0 bases; bases outside gene matches: 3. CDR3 loop: CASSRDSLSGNTIYF. CDR3 DNA sequence: TGCGCCAGCAGCCGGGACAGTCTCTCTGGAAACACCATATATTTT.

V is TRBV28 and J is TRBJ2-7; the match to TRBD1 covers 8 bases. V was clipped by 8 bases and J by 3 bases; unmatched bases: 9. The CDR3 loop spans 14 amino acids. The germline gives CDR1 MDHEN, CDR2 SYDVKM. The CDR3 here is CASYHRDRNYEQYF. The CDR3 coding sequence is TGTGCCAGCTACCACCGGGACAGGAACTACGAGCAGTACTTC.